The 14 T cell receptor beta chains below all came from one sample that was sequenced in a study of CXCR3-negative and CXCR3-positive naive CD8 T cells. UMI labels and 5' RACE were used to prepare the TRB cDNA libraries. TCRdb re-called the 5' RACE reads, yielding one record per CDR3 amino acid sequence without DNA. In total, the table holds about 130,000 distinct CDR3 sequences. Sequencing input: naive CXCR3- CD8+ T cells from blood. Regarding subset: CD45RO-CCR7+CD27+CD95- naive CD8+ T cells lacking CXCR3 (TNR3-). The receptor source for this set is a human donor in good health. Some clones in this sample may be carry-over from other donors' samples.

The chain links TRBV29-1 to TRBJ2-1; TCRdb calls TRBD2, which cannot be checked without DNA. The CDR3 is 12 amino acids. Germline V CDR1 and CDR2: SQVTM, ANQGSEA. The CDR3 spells CAAGRSYNEQFF.

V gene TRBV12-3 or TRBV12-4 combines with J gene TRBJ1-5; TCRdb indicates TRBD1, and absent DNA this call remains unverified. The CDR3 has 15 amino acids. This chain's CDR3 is CASSALGGGNQPQHF.

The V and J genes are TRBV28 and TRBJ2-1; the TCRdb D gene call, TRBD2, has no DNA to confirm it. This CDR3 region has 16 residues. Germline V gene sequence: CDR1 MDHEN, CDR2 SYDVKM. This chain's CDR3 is CASSPTEAGEEDEQFF.

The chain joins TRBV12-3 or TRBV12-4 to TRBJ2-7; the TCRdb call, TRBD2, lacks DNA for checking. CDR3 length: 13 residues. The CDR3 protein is CASSPGTNYEQYF.

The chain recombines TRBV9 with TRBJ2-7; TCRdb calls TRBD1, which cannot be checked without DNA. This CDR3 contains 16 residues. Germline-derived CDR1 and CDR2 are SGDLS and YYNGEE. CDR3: CASSAARGSGFYEQYF.

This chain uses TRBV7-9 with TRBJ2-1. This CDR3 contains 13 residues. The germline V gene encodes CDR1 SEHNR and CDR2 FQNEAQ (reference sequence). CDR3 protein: CASSLDLDNEQFF. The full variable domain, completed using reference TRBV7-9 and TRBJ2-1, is DTGVSQNPRHKITKRGQNVTFRCDPISEHNRLYWYRQTLGQGPEFLTYFQNEAQLEKSRLLSDRFSAERPKGSFSTLEIQRTEQGDSAMYLCASSLDLDNEQFFGPGTRLTVL.

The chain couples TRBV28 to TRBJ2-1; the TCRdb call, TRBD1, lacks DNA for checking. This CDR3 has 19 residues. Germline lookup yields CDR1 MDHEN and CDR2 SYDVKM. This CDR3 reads CASSLRTARGGAWYNEQFF.

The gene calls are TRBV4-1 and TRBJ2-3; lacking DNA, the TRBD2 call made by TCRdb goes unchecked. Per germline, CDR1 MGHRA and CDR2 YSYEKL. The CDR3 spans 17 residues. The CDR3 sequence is CASSHPPLAGGTDTQYF.

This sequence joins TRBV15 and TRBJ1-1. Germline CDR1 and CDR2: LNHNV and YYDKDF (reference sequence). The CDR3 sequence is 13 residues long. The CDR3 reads CATSNLVNTEAFF. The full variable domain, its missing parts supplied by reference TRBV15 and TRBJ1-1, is DAMVIQNPRYQVTQFGKPVTLSCSQTLNHNVMYWYQQKSSQAPKLLFHYYDKDFNNEADTPDNFQSRRPNTSFCFLDIRSPGLGDTAMYLCATSNLVNTEAFFGQGTRLTVV.

The CDR3 sequence is CSARTSGVNEQFF. The rearrangement links TRBV20-1 to TRBJ2-1; TCRdb indicates TRBD2, and absent DNA this call remains unverified. There are 13 residues in the CDR3. From germline, CDR1 is DFQATT and CDR2 SNEGSKA (reference sequence).

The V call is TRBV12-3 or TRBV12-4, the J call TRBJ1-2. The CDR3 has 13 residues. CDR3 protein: CASSLTEKYGYTF.

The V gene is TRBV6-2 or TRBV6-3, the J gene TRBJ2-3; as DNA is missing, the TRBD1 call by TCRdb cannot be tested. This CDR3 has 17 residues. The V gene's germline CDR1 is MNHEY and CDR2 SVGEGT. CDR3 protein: CASSYDLLQGDTDTQYF.

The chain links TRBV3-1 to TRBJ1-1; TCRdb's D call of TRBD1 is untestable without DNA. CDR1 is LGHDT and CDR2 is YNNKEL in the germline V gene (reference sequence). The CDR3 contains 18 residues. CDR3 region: CASSQDPSDRLGNTEAFF. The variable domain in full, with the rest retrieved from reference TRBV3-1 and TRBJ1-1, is DTAVSQTPKYLVTQMGNDKSIKCEQNLGHDTMYWYKQDSKKFLKIMFSYNNKELIINETVPNRFSPKSPDKAHLNLHINSLELGDSAVYFCASSQDPSDRLGNTEAFFGQGTRLTVV.

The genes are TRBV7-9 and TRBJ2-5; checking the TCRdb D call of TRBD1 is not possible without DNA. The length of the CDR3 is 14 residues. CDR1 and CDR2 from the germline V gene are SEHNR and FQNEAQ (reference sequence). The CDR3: CASSKDQGRETQYF.